The 7 T cell receptor beta chains below come from one sample, sequenced in a study of shared clonotypes between healthy human individuals. Terminally differentiated effector memory CD45RA+ cells were left out of the naive CD8 fraction, which was CD45RO-negative and positively selected for CCR7. Assay: immunoSEQ multiplex PCR; the TCRdb copy retains only in-frame clones and omits some. Of 2 million or so clones in the sample, less than 95% were seen once. Material for sequencing was naive CD8+ T cells sorted from blood. These TCRs come from a man aged 18-30 years in good health.

V is TRBV6-5 and J is TRBJ2-2; D not certain. This CDR3 contains 12 residues. Germline CDR1 reads MNHEY; CDR2 reads SVGAGI. The germline V and J ends were trimmed by 1 base and 8 bases, with 5 bases remaining between them. The CDR3 reads CASSYWAGELFF. The CDR3 DNA is TGTGCCAGCAGTTACTGGGCTGGGGAGCTGTTTTTT.

The chain's CDR3 is CASSGGLAGSYYNEQFF. The CDR3 nucleotides read TGTGCCAGCAGTGGGGGACTAGCGGGATCTTACTACAATGAGCAGTTCTTC. The chain combines TRBV6-1 with TRBJ2-1; 13 positions match TRBD2. The length of the CDR3 is 17 residues. J was trimmed by 3 bases and V by 4 bases; bases with no gene match: 6. The germline V gene encodes CDR1 MNHNS and CDR2 SASEGT.

This clone has only one observation. This rearrangement joins TRBV10-2 to TRBJ2-2, with 10 bases fitting TRBD2. Germline-derived CDR1 and CDR2 are WSHSY and SAAADI. The ends lost 2 bases at V and 7 bases at J; junction bases unmatched: 13. The CDR3 consists of 18 residues. The CDR3 DNA reads TGCGCCAGCAGTGAGGGGGCTAGCGGGGGTTTGGCAGGCGGGGAGCTGTTTTTT. Protein sequence: CASSEGASGGLAGGELFF.

This clone was picked up one time. The rearrangement uses TRBV7-2 and TRBJ2-7; 11 bases are a match to TRBD2. Germline lookup yields CDR1 SGHTA and CDR2 FQGNSA. This CDR3 contains 17 residues. V dropped 3 bases and J dropped 7; count of bases not matched to a gene: 14. The CDR3 sequence is CASSFPRDLAGGPEQYF. As DNA, the CDR3 is TGTGCCAGCAGCTTTCCTAGGGACTTAGCGGGAGGGCCAGAGCAGTACTTC.

Points on this clone: The sample has other DNA sequences that encode this CDR3 too. The chain couples TRBV5-6 to TRBJ2-7; no clear D gene. The V end was cut by 0 bases, the J end by 3 bases, with 4 bases between. The length of the CDR3 is 12 residues. The germline gives CDR1 SGHDT, CDR2 YYEEEE. The CDR3 reads CASSLGIYEQYF. CDR3 nucleotides: TGTGCCAGCAGCTTGGGGATCTACGAGCAGTACTTC.

The J gene is TRBJ2-2, the V gene TRBV5-8; D is unclear. The V and J ends lost 1 base and 6 bases respectively, with 4 bases between them. The germline CDR1 and CDR2 sequences are SGHTS and YDEGEE. CDR3 length equals 12 residues. CDR3 nucleotide sequence: TGTGCCAGCAGCTTGTACCCCGGGGAGCTGTTTTTT. Translated: CASSLYPGELFF.

This chain uses TRBV13 with TRBJ1-1; D remains ambiguous. V was shortened by 1 base and J by 3 bases, with 9 bases between the two germline ends. The CDR3 extends over 14 amino acids. CDR1 is PRHDT, CDR2 FYEKMQ, per germline (reference sequence). The CDR3 is CASSLEGGHTEAFF. The CDR3, as DNA: TGTGCCAGCAGCTTAGAAGGAGGACACACTGAAGCTTTCTTT.